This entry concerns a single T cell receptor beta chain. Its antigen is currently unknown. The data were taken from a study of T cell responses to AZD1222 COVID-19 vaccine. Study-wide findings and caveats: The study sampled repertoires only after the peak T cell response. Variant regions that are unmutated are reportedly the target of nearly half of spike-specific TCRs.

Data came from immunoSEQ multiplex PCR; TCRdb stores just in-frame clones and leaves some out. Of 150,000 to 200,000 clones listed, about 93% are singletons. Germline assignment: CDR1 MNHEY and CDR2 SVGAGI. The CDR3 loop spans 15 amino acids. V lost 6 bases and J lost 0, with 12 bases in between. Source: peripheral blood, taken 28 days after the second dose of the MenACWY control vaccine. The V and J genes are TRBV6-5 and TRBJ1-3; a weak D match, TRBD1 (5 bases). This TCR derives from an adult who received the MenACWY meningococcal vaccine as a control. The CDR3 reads CASRQDGASGNTIYF. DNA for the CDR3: TGTGCCAGCAGACAGGACGGCGCCTCTGGAAACACCATATATTTT.